Following are 5 T cell receptor beta chains from one sample sequenced in a study of CD4 T cells in relation to SARS-CoV-2 and coronaviruses. No antigen has been identified for these receptors. The method was immunoSEQ multiplex PCR; TCRdb's version includes in-frame clones alone and lacks a portion of them. Here the sample spans around 31,000 clones, around 76% being singletons. Sequencing was carried out using memory CD4+ T cells from PBMCs, cultured in vitro. The receptors here all came from an adult with COVID-19.

The rearrangement links TRBV28 to TRBJ2-2; 13 bases match TRBD2. The V gene's germline CDR1 is MDHEN and CDR2 SYDVKM. J was trimmed by 1 base and V by 6 bases; bases with no gene match: 8. The length of the CDR3 is 18 residues. The CDR3 region is CASSLPWTSGRNTGELFF. The CDR3 DNA reads TGTGCCAGCAGCCTTCCCTGGACTAGCGGGAGGAACACCGGGGAGCTGTTTTTT.

The chain carries TRBV11-2 and TRBJ2-3; no firm D call. Germline V gene lookup returns CDR1 SGHAT and CDR2 FQNNGV. The CDR3 extends over 14 amino acids. V was pared by 5 bases and J by 3 bases, with 12 bases between. The DNA of the CDR3 is TGTGCCAGCAGCGCCGTTCTGACTACAGATACGCAGTATTTT. Its translation: CASSAVLTTDTQYF.

This chain links TRBV11-2 with TRBJ2-7; D remains unclear. This CDR3 has 14 residues. The germline V gene encodes CDR1 SGHAT and CDR2 FQNNGV. V was pared by 4 bases and J by 5 bases, with 15 bases between. CDR3 sequence (DNA): TGTGCCAGCAGCTATAGTCCTATCAGGCACGAGCAGTACTTC. Protein product: CASSYSPIRHEQYF.

V usage is TRBV19 and J usage is TRBJ2-1; weak D call: TRBD2 (6 bases). The V gene's germline CDR1 is LNHDA and CDR2 SQIVND (reference sequence). Trimming removed 2 bases from V and 10 bases from J, with 18 bases in between. This CDR3 is built from 15 residues. CDR3 sequence reads: CASSIPPLPGVEQFF. For the CDR3, the DNA is TGTGCCAGTAGTATACCCCCCTTGCCGGGGGTGGAGCAGTTCTTC.

This clone was observed once. This chain connects TRBV20-1 to TRBJ2-5; maybe TRBD2 (6 bases). V lost 8 bases and J 5 bases, leaving 12 bases between the germline ends. Germline CDR1 and CDR2: DFQATT and SNEGSKA (reference sequence). The CDR3 has 11 residues. CDR3 in amino acids: CSTGTPETQYF. Here the CDR3 DNA reads TGCAGTACCGGGACTCCGGAGACCCAGTACTTC.